This T cell receptor (beta chain) was sequenced in a study of OX40 agonist ivuxolimab in advanced cancers. On the study more broadly: Three patients got partial responses; one had hepatocellular carcinoma and two had cutaneous melanoma.

Deletions cut 1 base from V and 7 bases from J, with 11 bases between. Germline CDR1 and CDR2: SEHNR and FQNEAQ (reference sequence). The CDR3 loop spans 13 amino acids. Clones were read by immunoSEQ multiplex PCR, and TCRdb kept only the in-frame ones, dropping some. There are 85,000 to 120,000 clones in the sample; 75% to 95% occur only once, and around 0.47% lies in the top ten. The starting material was CD4+ or CD8+ T cells sorted from blood, obtained in a trial of the OX40 agonist ivuxolimab. The TCR originated in an adult with an advanced solid tumor such as melanoma, head and neck, liver or kidney cancer. This chain links TRBV7-9 with TRBJ2-7; weak D call: TRBD2 (5 bases). CDR3 region: CASSLGLRTEQYF. In DNA form, the CDR3 reads TGTGCCAGCAGCTTAGGCCTCCGGACTGAGCAGTACTTC.